These 15 T cell receptor beta chains were all obtained from the same sample, sequenced in a study of shared clonotypes between healthy human individuals. As defined, naive CD8 cells were CD45RO-negative and positively selected for CCR7, with terminally differentiated effector memory CD45RA+ cells excluded. Sequencing used immunoSEQ multiplex PCR; TCRdb keeps in-frame clones, though not all of them. The repertoire holds 2 million to 2.5 million clones, around 93% seen once, with roughly 1.7% in the top ten. Source material: naive CD8+ T cells from PBMCs. Receptors originate from a man aged 18 to 30 in good health. Some clones in this sample may be carry-over from other donors' samples.

This clone has a single count. V gene TRBV27 combines with J gene TRBJ1-2; D possibly corresponds to TRBD1 (6 bases). Germline V CDR1 and CDR2: MNHEY, SMNVEV (reference sequence). The CDR3 contains 16 residues. Trimming pared 5 bases from V and 2 bases from J, leaving 18 bases between. The chain's CDR3 is CASSPSQGTRNYGYTF. CDR3 DNA sequence: TGTGCCAGCAGTCCCTCACAGGGTACGAGGAACTATGGCTACACCTTC.

The V gene is TRBV27, the J gene TRBJ1-1; D not resolved. Germline assignment: CDR1 MNHEY and CDR2 SMNVEV (reference sequence). This CDR3 region has 13 residues. Trimming took 3 bases from V and 1 from J, leaving 6 bases between them. The CDR3 DNA reads TGTGCCAGCAGTTTCAAACAGAACACTGAAGCTTTCTTT. It is translated as CASSFKQNTEAFF.

This clone was counted a few times. The CDR3: CASSLLVDEQFF. DNA for the CDR3: TGTGCCAGCAGCTTATTGGTCGATGAGCAGTTCTTC. J is TRBJ2-1 and V is TRBV11-2; D uncertain. Trimming removed 2 bases at V and 8 bases at J, with 7 bases between. In germline, CDR1 is SGHAT, CDR2 FQNNGV. This CDR3 region has 12 residues.

The genes are TRBV5-1 and TRBJ2-7; a possible D gene is TRBD2 (5 bases). The CDR3 spans 14 residues. With 1 base removed from V and 5 bases from J, the gap between germline ends came to 13 bases. The germline V gene has CDR1 SGHRS and CDR2 YFSETQ. For the CDR3, the DNA is TGCGCCAGCAGCTTGTCCCCCGCGGGCGACGAGCAGTACTTC. Its protein is CASSLSPAGDEQYF.

The chain recombines TRBV7-9 with TRBJ2-1; weak D call: TRBD2 (6 bases). This CDR3 is 13 amino acids long. Germline assignment: CDR1 SEHNR and CDR2 FQNEAQ (reference sequence). Trimming took off 3 bases at V and 7 bases at J, with 10 bases between the two ends. For the CDR3, the DNA is TGTGCCAGCAGCTTGGCGGGAATAAATGAGCAGTTCTTC. It yields the protein CASSLAGINEQFF.

The CDR3 sequence is CASSSRMNTEAFF. The CDR3 region has the DNA TGTGCCAGCAGCTCGAGAATGAACACTGAAGCTTTCTTT. The V and J genes are TRBV13 and TRBJ1-1, with unresolved D. The V gene's germline CDR1 is PRHDT and CDR2 FYEKMQ (reference sequence). V shed 4 bases and J shed 0 bases, with 6 bases lying between them. The CDR3 length is 13 residues.

J is TRBJ2-2 and V is TRBV9; D may be TRBD1 or TRBD2 (9 bases each). CDR1 and CDR2 from the germline V gene are SGDLS and YYNGEE. The CDR3 spans 21 residues. V lost 3 bases to trimming and J lost 1 base, with 28 bases between them. CDR3 amino acids: CASSGGRGGQGPSLNTGELFF. The DNA of the CDR3 is TGTGCCAGCAGCGGCGGGAGGGGAGGACAGGGGCCCTCCCTGAACACCGGGGAGCTGTTTTTT.

The chain is built from TRBV28 and TRBJ1-5, with D unclear. Deletions cut 2 bases from V and 3 bases from J, with 8 bases between. CDR1 is MDHEN, CDR2 SYDVKM, per germline. The CDR3 is 14 residues long. CDR3 in amino acids: CASSLDMVNQPQHF. The CDR3 DNA reads as TGTGCCAGCAGTTTAGACATGGTCAATCAGCCCCAGCATTTT.

Remarks on this clone: The sample holds other DNA sequences that translate to the same CDR3. The J gene is TRBJ2-7, the V gene TRBV7-9; D unresolved. V gave up 5 bases and J gave up 3 bases, with 2 bases separating them. CDR3 length: 10 amino acids. Germline V gives CDR1 SEHNR, CDR2 FQNEAQ (reference sequence). CDR3 sequence (DNA): TGTGCCAGCAGCGGCTACGAGCAGTACTTC. It is translated as CASSGYEQYF.

This chain uses TRBV27 with TRBJ2-5, with D maybe TRBD1 (5 bases). This CDR3 has 12 amino acids. V shed 6 bases and J shed 5 bases, with 10 bases lying between them. CDR1 MNHEY and CDR2 SMNVEV come from the germline V gene (reference sequence). The CDR3 is CASRDPGETQYF. The CDR3 DNA is TGTGCCAGCAGAGACCCAGGGGAGACCCAGTACTTC.

J is TRBJ2-7 and V is TRBV9; TRBD2 matches at 10 bases. The junction had 5 bases not matched to a gene; V was cut back by 2 bases and J by 0 bases. The CDR3 has 16 residues. Germline V gene sequence: CDR1 SGDLS, CDR2 YYNGEE. In nucleotides, the CDR3 is TGTGCCAGCAGCGTCGCATCTAGCGGGGGCTCCTACGAGCAGTACTTC. It codes for CASSVASSGGSYEQYF.

This clone occurred once. V is TRBV5-6 and J is TRBJ2-1, with 9 nucleotides matching TRBD2. This CDR3 spans 14 amino acids. The V and J ends lost 1 base and 9 bases, in that order; junction bases with no gene match: 5. Germline loops: CDR1 SGHDT, CDR2 YYEEEE. The DNA for the CDR3 is TGTGCCAGCAGCTTGAGCGGGAGGAACTTTGAGCAGTTCTTC. Translation: CASSLSGRNFEQFF.

The chain combines TRBV5-1 with TRBJ1-5, with D unclear. The V end lost 4 bases, the J end lost 3 bases, and 17 bases lay between the germline ends. This CDR3 has 16 amino acids. Looked up from germline, CDR1 is SGHRS and CDR2 is YFSETQ. The CDR3 nucleotides are TGCGCCAGCAGCCTCGGGGTTCTGGGAAACAATCAGCCCCAGCATTTT. Amino acid sequence: CASSLGVLGNNQPQHF. The full variable domain, with the rest looked up from reference TRBV5-1 and TRBJ1-5, is KAGVTQTPRYLIKTRGQQVTLSCSPISGHRSVSWYQQTPGQGLQFLFEYFSETQRNKGNFPGRFSGRQFSNSRSEMNVSTLELGDSALYLCASSLGVLGNNQPQHFGDGTRLSIL.

The V and J genes are TRBV7-3 and TRBJ2-1; no firm D call. There are 13 residues in the CDR3. Germline-derived CDR1 and CDR2 are SGHTA and FQGTGA. The ends were cut back, 5 bases at V and 9 bases at J, with 14 bases in the middle. The CDR3 DNA reads as TGTGCCAGCAGCCCCTCATTAGTAGGTGAGCAGTTCTTC. It is translated as CASSPSLVGEQFF. Full variable domain (remainder filled in from reference TRBV7-3 and TRBJ2-1): GAGVSQTPSNKVTEKGKYVELRCDPISGHTALYWYRQSLGQGPEFLIYFQGTGAADDSGLPNDRFFAVRPEGSVSTLKIQRTERGDSAVYLCASSPSLVGEQFFGPGTRLTVL.

The chain links TRBV9 to TRBJ1-1; 7 nucleotides line up with TRBD1. V lost 3 bases and J lost 5; bases outside the gene matches: 7. Germline V gene lookup returns CDR1 SGDLS and CDR2 YYNGEE. CDR3 size: 14 residues. The CDR3 DNA reads as TGTGCCAGCAGCGGTGACAGGGCAGGGACTGAAGCTTTCTTT. Amino acid sequence: CASSGDRAGTEAFF.